A selection of T cell receptor beta chains follows, all from one sample in a study of T cells in Graves' hyperthyroidism and ophthalmopathy. TCRdb recomputed calls from the multiplex PCR reads with MiXCR, one row per CDR3 protein. This table holds under 400,000 distinct CDR3 sequences, around 16% found once. Sequencing was done on a sample of blood. Every receptor here comes from a man aged 25-45 years with Graves' hyperthyroidism. The CDR3 runs from the conserved cysteine through the conserved F or W. A D gene is named only where the DNA matches it firmly. The size field is filled for only some rows; it gives once, few, many or a size class.

V: TRBV3-1
J: TRBJ1-3
D: NA
size: NA
CDR3: CASGVDTIYF
DNA: TGTGCCAGTGGGGTGGACACCATATATTTT

V: TRBV19
J: TRBJ1-2
D: TRBD1
size: few
CDR3: CASRDRGQDYGYTF
DNA: TGTGCCAGTAGAGACAGGGGGCAGGACTATGGCTACACCTTC

V: TRBV10-1
J: TRBJ2-3
D: NA
size: NA
CDR3: CATRLDLKYF
DNA: TGCGCCACGCGACTAGATCTGAAGTATTTT

V: TRBV6-5
J: TRBJ2-5
D: TRBD1
size: many
CDR3: CASSYSRTGVGEYF
DNA: TGTGCCAGCAGTTACTCCCGAACAGGGGTAGGGGAGTACTTC

V: TRBV3-1
J: TRBJ2-3
D: NA
size: NA
CDR3: CASSHPRTDTQYF
DNA: TGTGCCAGCAGCCACCCTAGGACAGATACGCAGTATTTT

V: TRBV10-3
J: TRBJ2-2
D: TRBD1
size: NA
CDR3: CAIKGRTGVGGGELFF
DNA: TGTGCCATCAAAGGAAGGACAGGGGTCGGTGGCGGGGAGCTGTTTTTT

V: TRBV29-1
J: TRBJ2-7
D: TRBD1
size: few
CDR3: CSVEAGTGGAYEQYF
DNA: TGCAGCGTTGAGGCCGGGACAGGGGGAGCCTACGAGCAGTACTTC

V: TRBV5-1
J: TRBJ2-5
D: NA
size: few
CDR3: CASSLGFTIWETQYF
DNA: TGCGCCAGCAGCTTGGGATTCACCATATGGGAGACCCAGTACTTC

V: TRBV5-1
J: TRBJ2-5
D: NA
size: few
CDR3: CASSLVKGTKETQYF
DNA: TGCGCCAGCAGCTTGGTGAAGGGAACAAAAGAGACCCAGTACTTC

V: TRBV7-9
J: TRBJ2-1
D: TRBD1
size: few
CDR3: CASVPWGQGLGNEQFF
DNA: TGTGCCAGCGTCCCCTGGGGACAGGGCCTTGGGAATGAGCAGTTCTTC

V: TRBV3-1
J: TRBJ1-1
D: NA
size: many
CDR3: CASSQSLRGYTEAFF
DNA: TGTGCCAGCAGCCAAAGTCTCAGGGGCTACACTGAAGCTTTCTTT

V: TRBV28
J: TRBJ2-7
D: NA
size: few
CDR3: CASGMSSYEQYF
DNA: TGTGCCAGCGGGATGAGCTCCTACGAGCAGTACTTC

V: TRBV6-5
J: TRBJ1-5
D: NA
size: once
CDR3: CAGSWGGLPGTQHF
DNA: TGTGCCGGCAGTTGGGGGGGCCTTCCGGGGACCCAGCATTTT

V: TRBV7-2
J: TRBJ2-1
D: TRBD2
size: many
CDR3: CASSLVSLAGQNEQFF
DNA: TGTGCCAGCAGCTTAGTATCGCTAGCGGGACAAAATGAGCAGTTCTTC

V: TRBV7-9
J: TRBJ1-2
D: NA
size: many
CDR3: CASSSGGWDDGYTF
DNA: TGTGCCAGCAGCTCGGGGGGATGGGACGATGGCTACACCTTC

V: TRBV5-1
J: TRBJ2-7
D: NA
size: NA
CDR3: CASSLGSGVYEQYF
DNA: TGCGCCAGCAGCTTGGGTTCCGGGGTCTACGAGCAGTACTTC

V: TRBV10-1
J: TRBJ2-3
D: TRBD1
size: NA
CDR3: CASSDMGQPNGTDTQYF
DNA: TGCGCCAGCAGTGACATGGGACAGCCCAACGGGACAGATACGCAGTATTTT

V: TRBV4-1
J: TRBJ1-1
D: NA
size: NA
CDR3: CASSQEEGLIFGAFF
DNA: TGCGCCAGCAGCCAAGAGGAGGGGTTGATATTTGGAGCTTTCTTT

V: TRBV7-8
J: TRBJ2-2
D: TRBD1
size: few
CDR3: CASRRGGTGFTGELFF
DNA: TGTGCCAGCAGGAGGGGGGGGACAGGGTTCACCGGGGAGCTGTTTTTT

V: TRBV6-1
J: TRBJ1-6
D: NA
size: few
CDR3: CASSEAGVSLAPLHF
DNA: TGTGCCAGCAGTGAAGCGGGGGTCAGCTTGGCACCCCTCCACTTT

V: TRBV7-9
J: TRBJ2-2
D: TRBD1
size: NA
CDR3: CASSPRAGGRTGELFF
DNA: TGTGCCAGCAGCCCCCGGGCAGGGGGAAGGACCGGGGAGCTGTTTTTT

V: TRBV20-1
J: TRBJ2-4
D: NA
size: NA
CDR3: CSVTIIAKNIQYF
DNA: TGCAGTGTCACGATCATAGCCAAAAACATTCAGTACTTC